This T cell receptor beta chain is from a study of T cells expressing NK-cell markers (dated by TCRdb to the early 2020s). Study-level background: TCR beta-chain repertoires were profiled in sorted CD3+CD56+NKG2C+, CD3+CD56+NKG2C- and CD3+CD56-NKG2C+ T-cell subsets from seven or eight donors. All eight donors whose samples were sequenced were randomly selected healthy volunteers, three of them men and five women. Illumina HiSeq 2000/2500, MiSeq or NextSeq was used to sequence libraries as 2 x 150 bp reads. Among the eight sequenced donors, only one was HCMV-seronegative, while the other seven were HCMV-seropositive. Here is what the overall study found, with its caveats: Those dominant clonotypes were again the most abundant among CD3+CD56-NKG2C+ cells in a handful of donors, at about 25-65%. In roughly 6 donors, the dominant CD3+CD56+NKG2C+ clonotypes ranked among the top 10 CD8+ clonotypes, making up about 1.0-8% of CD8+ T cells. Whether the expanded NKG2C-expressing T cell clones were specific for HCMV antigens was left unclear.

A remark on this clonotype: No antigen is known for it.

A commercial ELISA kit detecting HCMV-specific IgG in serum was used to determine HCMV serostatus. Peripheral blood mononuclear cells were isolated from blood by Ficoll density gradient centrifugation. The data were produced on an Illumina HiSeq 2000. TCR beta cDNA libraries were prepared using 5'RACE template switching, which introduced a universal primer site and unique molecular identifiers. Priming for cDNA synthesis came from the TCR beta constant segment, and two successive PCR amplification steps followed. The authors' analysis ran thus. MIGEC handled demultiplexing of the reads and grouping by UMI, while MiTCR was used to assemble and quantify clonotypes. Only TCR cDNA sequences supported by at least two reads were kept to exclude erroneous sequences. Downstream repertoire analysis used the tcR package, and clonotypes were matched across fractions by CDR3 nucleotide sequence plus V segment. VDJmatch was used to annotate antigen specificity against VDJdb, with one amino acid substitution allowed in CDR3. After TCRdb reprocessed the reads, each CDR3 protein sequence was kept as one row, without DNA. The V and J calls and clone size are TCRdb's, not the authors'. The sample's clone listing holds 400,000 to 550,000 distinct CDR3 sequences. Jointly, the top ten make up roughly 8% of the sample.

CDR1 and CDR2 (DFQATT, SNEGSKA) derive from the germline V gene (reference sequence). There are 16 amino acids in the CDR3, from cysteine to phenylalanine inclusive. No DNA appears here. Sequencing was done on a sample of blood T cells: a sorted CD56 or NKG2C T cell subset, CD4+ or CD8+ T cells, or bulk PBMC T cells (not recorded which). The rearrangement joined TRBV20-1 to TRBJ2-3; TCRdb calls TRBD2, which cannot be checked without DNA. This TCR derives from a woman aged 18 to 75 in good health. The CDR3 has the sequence CSARRLAGGFTDTQYF.